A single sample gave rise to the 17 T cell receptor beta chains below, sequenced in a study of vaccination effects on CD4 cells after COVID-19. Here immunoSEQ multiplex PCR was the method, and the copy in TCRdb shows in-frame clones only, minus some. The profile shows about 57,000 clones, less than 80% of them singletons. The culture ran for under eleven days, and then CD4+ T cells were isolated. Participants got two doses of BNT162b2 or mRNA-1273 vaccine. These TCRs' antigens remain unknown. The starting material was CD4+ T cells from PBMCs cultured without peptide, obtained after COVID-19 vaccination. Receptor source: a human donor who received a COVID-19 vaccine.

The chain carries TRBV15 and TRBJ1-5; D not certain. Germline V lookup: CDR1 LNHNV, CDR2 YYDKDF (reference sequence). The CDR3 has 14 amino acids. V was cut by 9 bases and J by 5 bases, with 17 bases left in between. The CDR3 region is CATTSRRDYQPQHF. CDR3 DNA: TGTGCCACTACCAGTCGACGGGATTATCAGCCCCAGCATTTT.

CDR3 loop: CSASTGRADSVNQPQHF. DNA for the CDR3: TGCAGTGCTAGTACGGGTAGGGCCGACAGTGTTAATCAGCCCCAGCATTTT. The V call is TRBV20-1, the J call TRBJ1-5; possible D gene TRBD1, 5 bases. Germline V gives CDR1 DFQATT, CDR2 SNEGSKA (reference sequence). Trimming removed 3 bases from V and 4 bases from J, with 22 bases in between. This CDR3 comprises 17 residues.

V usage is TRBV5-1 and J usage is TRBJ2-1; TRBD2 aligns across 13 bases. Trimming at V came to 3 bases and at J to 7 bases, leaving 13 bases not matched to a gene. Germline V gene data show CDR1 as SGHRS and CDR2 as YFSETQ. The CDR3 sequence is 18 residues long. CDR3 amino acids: CASSSGGTSGASGNEQFF. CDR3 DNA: TGCGCCAGCAGCTCGGGGGGGACTAGCGGGGCCTCTGGGAATGAGCAGTTCTTC.

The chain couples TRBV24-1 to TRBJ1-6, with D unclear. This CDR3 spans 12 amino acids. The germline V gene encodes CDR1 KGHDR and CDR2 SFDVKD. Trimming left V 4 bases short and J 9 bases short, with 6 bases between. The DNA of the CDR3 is TGTGCCACCAGTGAGTCAACTTCACCCCTCCACTTT. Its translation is CATSESTSPLHF.

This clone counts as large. CDR3 amino acids: CAWSVSVNTEAFF. Here the CDR3 DNA reads TGTGCCTGGAGTGTTTCAGTGAACACTGAAGCTTTCTTT. The V gene is TRBV30, the J gene TRBJ1-1, with no clear D. The CDR3 length is 13 residues. The V end lost 0 bases, the J end lost 0 bases, and 5 bases lay between the germline ends. Germline V gene data show CDR1 as GTSNPN and CDR2 as SVGIG (reference sequence). Full variable domain (remainder filled in from reference TRBV30 and TRBJ1-1): SQTIHQWPATLVQPVGSPLSLECTVEGTSNPNLYWYRQAAGRGLQLLFYSVGIGQISSEVPQNLSASRPQDRQFILSSKKLLLSDSGFYLCAWSVSVNTEAFFGQGTRLTVV.

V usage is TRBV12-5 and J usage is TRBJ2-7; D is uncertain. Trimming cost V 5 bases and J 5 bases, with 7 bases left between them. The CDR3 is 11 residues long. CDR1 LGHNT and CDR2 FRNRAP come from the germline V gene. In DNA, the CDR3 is TGTGCTAGTGGTCTCCTCAACGAGCAGTACTTC. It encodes CASGLLNEQYF.

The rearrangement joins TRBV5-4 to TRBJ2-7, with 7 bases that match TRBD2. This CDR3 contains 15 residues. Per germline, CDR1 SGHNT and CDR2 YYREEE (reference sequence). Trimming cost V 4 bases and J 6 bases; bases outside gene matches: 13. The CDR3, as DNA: TGTGCCAGCAGCCCCCTCGGGGAGGGATTGGGCGAGCAGTACTTC. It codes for CASSPLGEGLGEQYF.

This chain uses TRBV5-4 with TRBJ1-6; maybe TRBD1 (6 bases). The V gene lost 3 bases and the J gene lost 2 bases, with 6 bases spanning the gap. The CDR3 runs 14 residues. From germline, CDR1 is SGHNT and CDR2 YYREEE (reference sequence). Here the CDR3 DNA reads TGTGCCAGCAGCTCAGGGGCCTATAATTCACCCCTCCACTTT. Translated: CASSSGAYNSPLHF.

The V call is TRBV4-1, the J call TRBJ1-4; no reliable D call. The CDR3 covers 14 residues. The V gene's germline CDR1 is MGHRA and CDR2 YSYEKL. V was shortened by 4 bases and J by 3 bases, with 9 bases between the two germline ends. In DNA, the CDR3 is TGCGCCAGCAGCCCCTCTTGGGCTAATGAAAAACTGTTTTTT. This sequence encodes CASSPSWANEKLFF.

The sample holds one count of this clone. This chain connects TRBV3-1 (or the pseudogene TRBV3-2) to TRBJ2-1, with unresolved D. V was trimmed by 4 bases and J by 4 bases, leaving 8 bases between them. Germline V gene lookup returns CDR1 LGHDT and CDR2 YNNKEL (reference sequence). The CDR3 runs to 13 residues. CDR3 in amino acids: CASSRKKYNEQFF. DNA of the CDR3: TGTGCCAGCAGCCGAAAGAAGTACAATGAGCAGTTCTTC.

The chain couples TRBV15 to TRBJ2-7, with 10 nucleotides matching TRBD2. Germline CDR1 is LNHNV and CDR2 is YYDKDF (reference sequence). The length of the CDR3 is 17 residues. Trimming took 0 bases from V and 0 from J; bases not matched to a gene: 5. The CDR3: CATSRDGTSALSYEQYF. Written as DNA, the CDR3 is TGTGCCACCAGCAGAGATGGGACTAGCGCTCTCTCCTACGAGCAGTACTTC.

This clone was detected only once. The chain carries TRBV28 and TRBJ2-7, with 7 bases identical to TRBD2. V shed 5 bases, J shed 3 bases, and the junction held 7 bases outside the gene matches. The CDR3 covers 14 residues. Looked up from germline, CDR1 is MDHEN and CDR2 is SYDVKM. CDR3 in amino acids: CASSRGDFYYEQYF. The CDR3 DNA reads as TGTGCCAGCAGTCGGGGGGACTTCTACTACGAGCAGTACTTC.

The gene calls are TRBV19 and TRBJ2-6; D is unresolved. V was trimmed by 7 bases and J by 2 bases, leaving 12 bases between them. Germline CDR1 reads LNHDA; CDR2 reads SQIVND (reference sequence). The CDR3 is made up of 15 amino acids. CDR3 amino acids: CASTRILAGANVLTF. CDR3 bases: TGTGCCAGTACTAGGATATTAGCTGGGGCCAACGTCCTGACTTTC.

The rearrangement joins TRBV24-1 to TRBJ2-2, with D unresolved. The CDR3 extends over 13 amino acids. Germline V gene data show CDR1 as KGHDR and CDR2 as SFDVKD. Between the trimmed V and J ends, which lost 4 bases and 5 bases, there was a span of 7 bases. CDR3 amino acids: CATSDRPTGELFF. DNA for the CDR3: TGTGCCACCAGTGACCGCCCAACCGGGGAGCTGTTTTTT.

CDR3 region: CAISERGIYSGNTIYF. CDR3 in DNA: TGTGCCATCAGTGAGAGGGGCATTTACTCTGGAAACACCATATATTTT. J is TRBJ1-3 and V is TRBV10-3, with TRBD1 as a possible D gene (5 bases). Trimming shortened V by 2 bases and J by 0 bases, and 11 bases separated the two germline ends. Germline CDR1 ENHRY, CDR2 SYGVKD. The CDR3 is made up of 16 amino acids.

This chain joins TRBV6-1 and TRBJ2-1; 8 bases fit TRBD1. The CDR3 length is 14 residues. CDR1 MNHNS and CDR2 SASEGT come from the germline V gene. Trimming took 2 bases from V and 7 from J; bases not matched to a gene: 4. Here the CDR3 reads CASSERTGYNEQFF. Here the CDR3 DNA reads TGTGCCAGCAGTGAAAGGACAGGGTATAATGAGCAGTTCTTC.

The chain's CDR3 is CASSPIGQYFPDTQYF. The CDR3 nucleotides are TGTGCCAGCTCACCAATCGGACAGTACTTCCCAGATACGCAGTATTTT. The chain combines TRBV18 with TRBJ2-3; possibly TRBD1 for D (6 bases). This CDR3 has 16 amino acids. V lost 2 bases and J 4 bases, leaving 16 bases between the germline ends. Germline V CDR1 and CDR2: KGHSH, LQKENI.